Listed here are 29 T cell receptor beta chains from one sample, sequenced in a study of blood T cell repertoires in COVID-19. Libraries were prepared by immunoSEQ multiplex PCR; TCRdb keeps only in-frame clonotypes and omits some of them. Here the sample spans a few hundred thousand clones, approximately 88% being singletons. Sequencing input: peripheral blood. The receptors stem from a man in his forties with acute or convalescent COVID-19.

The chain combines TRBV3-1 (or the pseudogene TRBV3-2) with TRBJ1-2; D is uncertain. The germline CDR1 and CDR2 sequences are LGHDT and YNNKEL (reference sequence). V was trimmed by 0 bases and J by 14 bases, leaving 10 bases between them. This CDR3 spans 11 amino acids. The CDR3 region is CASSQEGGRTF. Here the CDR3 DNA reads TGTGCCAGCAGCCAAGAGGGAGGAAGGACCTTC.

The chain links TRBV30 to TRBJ2-1, with TRBD1 identical over 11 bases. CDR1 and CDR2 (germline): GTSNPN, SVGIG (reference sequence). V lost 3 bases and J lost 8; bases outside the gene matches: 9. This CDR3 has 15 residues. CDR3 in amino acids: CAWSAGQGAVDEQFF. The CDR3 coding sequence is TGTGCCTGGAGCGCAGGACAGGGGGCTGTCGATGAGCAGTTCTTC. Looking up the rest from reference TRBV30 and TRBJ2-1 gives the full variable domain: SQTIHQWPATLVQPVGSPLSLECTVEGTSNPNLYWYRQAAGRGLQLLFYSVGIGQISSEVPQNLSASRPQDRQFILSSKKLLLSDSGFYLCAWSAGQGAVDEQFFGPGTRLTVL.

The V gene is TRBV18, the J gene TRBJ2-7; D possibly corresponds to TRBD2 (5 bases). CDR1 KGHSH and CDR2 LQKENI come from the germline V gene. Trimming took off 0 bases at V and 4 bases at J, with 10 bases between the two ends. The CDR3 is 14 amino acids. The CDR3 nucleotides read TGTGCCAGCTCACCACCGACTAACACGTACGAGCAGTACTTC. It specifies CASSPPTNTYEQYF.

This chain joins TRBV28 and TRBJ1-5; TRBD1 aligns across 7 bases. With V trimmed by 6 bases and J by 5 bases, 7 bases remained unmatched. CDR1 and CDR2 (germline): MDHEN, SYDVKM. The CDR3 contains 14 residues. The CDR3 reads CASRTLTGYQPQHF. The CDR3 nucleotides are TGTGCCAGCAGGACGTTGACAGGGTATCAGCCCCAGCATTTT.

The chain recombines TRBV11-3 with TRBJ2-3; D not resolved. Germline values: CDR1 SGHNT, CDR2 YENEEA. The CDR3 has 14 amino acids. V was pared by 5 bases and J by 0 bases, with 9 bases between. CDR3 bases: TGTGCCAGCAGCAGTGGCGGAAGCACAGATACGCAGTATTTT. Its protein product is CASSSGGSTDTQYF.

The chain employs TRBV6-2 or TRBV6-3 and TRBJ1-6; D uncertain. Trimming pared 2 bases from V and 0 bases from J, leaving 14 bases between. The CDR3 is 18 amino acids. Germline-derived CDR1 and CDR2 are MNHEY and SVGEGT. CDR3 DNA: TGTGCCAGCAGTTACAGGCGCTTGTCGGGCTCCTATAATTCACCCCTCCACTTT. Translating gives CASSYRRLSGSYNSPLHF.

The chain recombines TRBV9 with TRBJ2-2; unclear D gene. The CDR3 runs 16 residues. With 0 bases removed from V and 0 bases from J, the gap between germline ends came to 9 bases. Germline V gene data show CDR1 as SGDLS and CDR2 as YYNGEE. CDR3 nucleotide sequence: TGTGCCAGCAGCGTAGGGAGTTCCTCGAACACCGGGGAGCTGTTTTTT. It encodes CASSVGSSSNTGELFF. The whole variable domain, filled in from reference TRBV9 and TRBJ2-2, reads DSGVTQTPKHLITATGQRVTLRCSPRSGDLSVYWYQQSLDQGLQFLIQYYNGEERAKGNILERFSAQQFPDLHSELNLSSLELGDSALYFCASSVGSSSNTGELFFGEGSRLTVL.

V usage is TRBV6-5 and J usage is TRBJ2-7; 10 bases agree with TRBD1. Per the germline V gene, CDR1 is MNHEY and CDR2 is SVGAGI. The J segment lost 5 bases and the V segment lost 0 bases, leaving 4 bases of the junction unmatched. This CDR3 is built from 15 residues. CDR3 in amino acids: CASSYSSGQGDEQYF. The CDR3 nucleotides read TGTGCCAGCAGTTACTCGTCAGGACAGGGGGACGAGCAGTACTTC.

V is TRBV7-2 and J is TRBJ1-2; 10 positions agree with TRBD1. Germline loops: CDR1 SGHTA, CDR2 FQGNSA. Trimming removed 5 bases from V and 4 bases from J; junction bases left unmatched: 13. The CDR3 is made up of 17 amino acids. The CDR3 spells CASSAQLRQGAGYGYTF. As DNA, the CDR3 is TGTGCCAGCAGCGCACAGCTAAGACAGGGGGCTGGCTATGGCTACACCTTC.

This clone was observed once. The chain joins TRBV3-1 (or the pseudogene TRBV3-2) to TRBJ1-2; D is uncertain. The V end lost 4 bases, the J end lost 8 bases, and 17 bases lay between the germline ends. Germline values: CDR1 LGHDT, CDR2 YNNKEL (reference sequence). The CDR3 totals 14 residues. The DNA for the CDR3 is TGTGCCAGCAGCCTTTGGTCCACTCCGGGGGGCTACACCTTC. Its translation is CASSLWSTPGGYTF.

This rearrangement joins TRBV7-9 to TRBJ2-4; TRBD2 matches 10 bases. The ends lost 4 bases at V and 8 bases at J; junction bases unmatched: 17. Germline loops: CDR1 SEHNR, CDR2 FQNEAQ (reference sequence). The CDR3 totals 18 residues. The CDR3 protein is CASSSLLASGSGSDIQYF. The CDR3 DNA sequence: TGTGCCAGCAGCTCCCTTTTGGCTAGCGGGAGCGGTTCGGACATTCAGTACTTC. Using reference TRBV7-9 and TRBJ2-4 for the parts outside the CDR3, the full variable domain is DTGVSQNPRHKITKRGQNVTFRCDPISEHNRLYWYRQTLGQGPEFLTYFQNEAQLEKSRLLSDRFSAERPKGSFSTLEIQRTEQGDSAMYLCASSSLLASGSGSDIQYFGAGTRLSVL.

The chain uses TRBV29-1 and TRBJ2-7, with D possibly matching TRBD2 (5 bases). Germline V gene lookup returns CDR1 SQVTM and CDR2 ANQGSEA. The CDR3 consists of 14 residues. Trimming stripped 7 bases from V and 4 bases from J, with 20 bases between. The CDR3 loop is CSALTGETFYEQYF. The CDR3 nucleotides are TGCAGCGCCCTCACCGGGGAAACCTTTTACGAGCAGTACTTC.

This clone was counted a single time. V and J are TRBV28 and TRBJ1-2, with D tentatively TRBD1 (5 bases). Germline assignment: CDR1 MDHEN and CDR2 SYDVKM. Trimming shortened V by 8 bases and J by 8 bases, and 15 bases separated the two germline ends. The CDR3 is 12 amino acids. The CDR3 spells CASGQQGEGYTF. CDR3 bases: TGTGCCAGCGGCCAGCAAGGGGAAGGCTACACCTTC.

This chain joins TRBV3-1 (or the pseudogene TRBV3-2) and TRBJ2-7, with 8 bases aligning to TRBD1. The V gene end was trimmed by 4 bases and the J gene end by 0 bases; junction bases not matched to a gene: 8. Germline V CDR1 and CDR2: LGHDT, YNNKEL (reference sequence). The CDR3 extends over 16 amino acids. The CDR3 nucleotides are TGTGCCAGCAGCCCTCGGACAGGGAAGTTCTCCTACGAGCAGTACTTC. Translation gives CASSPRTGKFSYEQYF.

The chain is built from TRBV28 and TRBJ1-1; a possible D gene is TRBD1 (5 bases). This CDR3 has 13 amino acids. The germline gives CDR1 MDHEN, CDR2 SYDVKM. Trimming removed 10 bases from V and 7 bases from J, with 19 bases in between. The CDR3 here is CATEGRGENEAFF. CDR3 nucleotides: TGTGCCACCGAGGGGAGGGGCGAGAATGAAGCTTTCTTT.

The chain employs TRBV6-5 and TRBJ2-1; tentative D call: TRBD1 (5 bases). CDR1 and CDR2 (germline): MNHEY, SVGAGI. CDR3 length equals 12 residues. The V end lost 5 bases, the J end lost 7 bases, and 9 bases lay between the germline ends. The CDR3 here is CASSKQGNEQFF. DNA for the CDR3: TGTGCCAGCAGTAAGCAGGGAAATGAGCAGTTCTTC.

The genes are TRBV6-2 or TRBV6-3 and TRBJ1-5; possibly TRBD1 for D (6 bases). CDR3 length: 17 amino acids. The V and J ends lost 5 bases and 4 bases respectively, with 21 bases between them. Germline CDR1 MNHEY, CDR2 SVGEGT. CDR3 bases: TGTGCCAGCAGTCCGGCGGCCGGGCAGGGGTGGAATCAGCCCCAGCATTTT. Protein product: CASSPAAGQGWNQPQHF.

This clone was observed once. The chain carries TRBV11-3 and TRBJ2-1, with 12 nucleotides matching TRBD2. The CDR3 length is 17 residues. Germline V gene lookup returns CDR1 SGHNT and CDR2 YENEEA. The V segment lost 5 bases and the J segment 6 bases; nucleotides outside the gene matches: 11. CDR3 DNA sequence: TGTGCCAGCAGCCCCCGGACTAGCGGGATCCTCGGCAATGAGCAGTTCTTC. It specifies CASSPRTSGILGNEQFF.

The rearrangement links TRBV7-2 to TRBJ2-2; 7 bases fit TRBD1. This CDR3 region has 17 residues. Germline CDR1 and CDR2: SGHTA and FQGNSA. With V trimmed by 2 bases and J by 1 base, 7 bases remained unmatched. The CDR3, as DNA: TGTGCCAGCAGCTTAACAAGCGGACAGGAGAACACCGGGGAGCTGTTTTTT. This sequence encodes CASSLTSGQENTGELFF.

The gene calls are TRBV9 and TRBJ2-3; 7 bases align to TRBD2. Per the germline V gene, CDR1 is SGDLS and CDR2 is YYNGEE. J was trimmed by 2 bases and V by 4 bases; bases with no gene match: 7. CDR3 length: 15 residues. This CDR3 is CASSYGLGLTDTQYF. DNA of the CDR3: TGTGCCAGCAGCTACGGACTAGGACTCACAGATACGCAGTATTTT. Drawing the rest from reference TRBV9 and TRBJ2-3, the complete variable domain is DSGVTQTPKHLITATGQRVTLRCSPRSGDLSVYWYQQSLDQGLQFLIQYYNGEERAKGNILERFSAQQFPDLHSELNLSSLELGDSALYFCASSYGLGLTDTQYFGPGTRLTVL.

The V gene is TRBV6-5, the J gene TRBJ2-5; 10 bases map to TRBD1. Germline CDR1 reads MNHEY; CDR2 reads SVGAGI. This CDR3 contains 14 residues. V shed 6 bases, J shed 4 bases, and the junction held 5 bases outside the gene matches. As DNA, the CDR3 is TGTGCCAGCAGACGGGACAGGGGCCGAGAGACCCAGTACTTC. Translated: CASRRDRGRETQYF.

The V and J genes are TRBV6-6 and TRBJ1-4, with unresolved D. Trimming pared 5 bases from V and 2 bases from J, leaving 6 bases between. The germline gives CDR1 MNHNY, CDR2 SVGAGI (reference sequence). The CDR3 totals 13 residues. As DNA, the CDR3 is TGTGCCAGCAGTCAGCTTACTAATGAAAAACTGTTTTTT. This codes for CASSQLTNEKLFF.

As regards this clone: Other DNA sequences in this specimen translate into the identical CDR3. V and J are TRBV12-3 or TRBV12-4 and TRBJ1-1, with D uncertain. The CDR3 has 11 amino acids. The V gene lost 2 bases and the J gene lost 7 bases, with 5 bases spanning the gap. The DNA for the CDR3 is TGTGCCAGCAGTTTATCGCGTGAAGCTTTCTTT. Residues: CASSLSREAFF.

The V and J genes are TRBV2 and TRBJ2-3; perhaps TRBD2 as D (5 bases). The CDR3 has 14 amino acids. The V gene lost 4 bases and the J gene lost 6 bases, with 14 bases spanning the gap. From germline, CDR1 is SNHLY and CDR2 FYNNEI. In DNA form, the CDR3 reads TGTGCCAGCAGTGCCATTGTGGGAGCGGATACGCAGTATTTT. Protein: CASSAIVGADTQYF.

J is TRBJ1-2 and V is TRBV29-1; 11 positions agree with TRBD1. The CDR3 is 15 residues long. Germline V CDR1 and CDR2: SQVTM, ANQGSEA. The ends lost 5 bases at V and 4 bases at J; junction bases unmatched: 9. As DNA, the CDR3 is TGCAGCGTTCAATCCCAGGGACAGGGGGGCTATGGCTACACCTTC. Translation gives CSVQSQGQGGYGYTF.

The genes are TRBV10-3 and TRBJ2-3, with 10 bases aligning to TRBD1. The germline CDR1 and CDR2 sequences are ENHRY and SYGVKD. Unmatched junction bases numbered 4, after V lost 6 bases and J lost 4 bases. This CDR3 comprises 14 residues. Here the CDR3 reads CAIRGQGRSDTQYF. The DNA of the CDR3 is TGTGCCATCAGGGGACAGGGGCGATCAGATACGCAGTATTTT.

CDR3 in DNA: TGTGCCAGCAGCCGCGGGACAGGGGGTTACAATGAGCAGTTCTTC. Encoded protein: CASSRGTGGYNEQFF. The chain uses TRBV5-4 and TRBJ2-1; 11 bases match TRBD1. The CDR3 is 15 residues long. CDR1 and CDR2 (germline): SGHNT, YYREEE (reference sequence). V lost 4 bases, J lost 4 bases, and 4 bases stayed unmatched.

The gene calls are TRBV5-4 and TRBJ1-1; TRBD1 matches 9 bases. The germline CDR1 and CDR2 sequences are SGHNT and YYREEE (reference sequence). The CDR3 consists of 15 residues. With 5 bases clipped from V and 2 bases from J, the junction kept 7 bases outside the gene matches. The CDR3 is CASSTRQGENTEAFF. In DNA, the CDR3 is TGTGCCAGCAGTACGAGACAGGGGGAAAACACTGAAGCTTTCTTT.

This clone has only one observation. The chain couples TRBV6-5 to TRBJ2-3, with a weak D call TRBD2 (5 bases). Germline V gene data show CDR1 as MNHEY and CDR2 as SVGAGI. Trimming cost V 6 bases and J 0 bases, with 7 bases left between them. The CDR3 runs to 13 residues. The DNA of the CDR3 is TGTGCCAGCAGGAGGGAAAGCACAGATACGCAGTATTTT. Protein: CASRRESTDTQYF.